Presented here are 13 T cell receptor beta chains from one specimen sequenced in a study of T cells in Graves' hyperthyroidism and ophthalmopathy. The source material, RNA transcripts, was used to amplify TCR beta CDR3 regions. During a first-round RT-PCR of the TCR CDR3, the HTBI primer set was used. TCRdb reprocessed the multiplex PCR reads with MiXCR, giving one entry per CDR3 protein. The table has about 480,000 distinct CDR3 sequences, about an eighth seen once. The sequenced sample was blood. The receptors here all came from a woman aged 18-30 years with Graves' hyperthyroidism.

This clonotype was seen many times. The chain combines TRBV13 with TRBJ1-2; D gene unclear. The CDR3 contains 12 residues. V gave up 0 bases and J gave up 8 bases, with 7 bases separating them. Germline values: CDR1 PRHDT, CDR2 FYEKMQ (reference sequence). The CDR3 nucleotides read TGTGCCAGCAGCTTAGGGCGCGTCGGCTACACCTTC. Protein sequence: CASSLGRVGYTF.

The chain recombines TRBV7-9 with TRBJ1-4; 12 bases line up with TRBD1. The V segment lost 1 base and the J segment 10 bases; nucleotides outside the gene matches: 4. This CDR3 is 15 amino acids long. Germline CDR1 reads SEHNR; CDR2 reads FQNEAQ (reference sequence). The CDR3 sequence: CASSLGDRGRGKLFF. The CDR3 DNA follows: TGTGCCAGCAGCTTAGGGGACAGGGGGCGTGGAAAACTGTTTTTT.

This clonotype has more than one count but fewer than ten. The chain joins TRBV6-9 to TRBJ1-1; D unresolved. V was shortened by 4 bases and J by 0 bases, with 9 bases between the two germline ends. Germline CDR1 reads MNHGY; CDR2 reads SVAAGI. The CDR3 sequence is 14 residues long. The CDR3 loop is CASSWYNMNTEAFF. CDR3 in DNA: TGTGCCAGCAGTTGGTACAACATGAACACTGAAGCTTTCTTT.

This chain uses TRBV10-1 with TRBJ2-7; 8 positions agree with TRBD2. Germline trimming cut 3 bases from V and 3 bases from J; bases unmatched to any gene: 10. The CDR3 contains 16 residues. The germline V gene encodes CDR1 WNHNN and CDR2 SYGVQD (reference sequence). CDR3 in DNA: TGCGCCAGCAGTGAAGGAGGAGCGGGAGACATCTACGAGCAGTACTTC. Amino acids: CASSEGGAGDIYEQYF.

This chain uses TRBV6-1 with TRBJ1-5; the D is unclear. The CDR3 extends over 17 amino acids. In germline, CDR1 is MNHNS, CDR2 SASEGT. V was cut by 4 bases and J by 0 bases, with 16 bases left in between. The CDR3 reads CASSGIDPAYSNQPQHF. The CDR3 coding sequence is TGTGCCAGCAGTGGAATAGATCCTGCCTATAGCAATCAGCCCCAGCATTTT.

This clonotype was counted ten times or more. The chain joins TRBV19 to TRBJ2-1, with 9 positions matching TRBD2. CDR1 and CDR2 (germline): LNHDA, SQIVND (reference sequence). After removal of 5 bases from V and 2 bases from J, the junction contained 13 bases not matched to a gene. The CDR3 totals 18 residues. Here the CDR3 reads CASSSRGVAGVAYNEQFF. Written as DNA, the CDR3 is TGTGCCAGTAGTTCCAGGGGGGTAGCGGGAGTTGCCTACAATGAGCAGTTCTTC.

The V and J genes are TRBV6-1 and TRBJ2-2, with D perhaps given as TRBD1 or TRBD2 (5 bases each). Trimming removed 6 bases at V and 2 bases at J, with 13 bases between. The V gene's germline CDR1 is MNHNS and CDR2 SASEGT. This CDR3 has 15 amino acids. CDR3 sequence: CASRREGYNTGELFF. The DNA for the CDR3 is TGTGCCAGCAGACGCGAGGGGTACAACACCGGGGAGCTGTTTTTT.

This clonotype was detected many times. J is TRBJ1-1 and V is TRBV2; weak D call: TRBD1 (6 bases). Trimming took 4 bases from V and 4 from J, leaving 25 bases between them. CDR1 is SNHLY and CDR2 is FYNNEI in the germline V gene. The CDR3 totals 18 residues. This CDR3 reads CASSVWGDFRGVGTEAFF. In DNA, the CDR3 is TGTGCCAGCAGTGTTTGGGGGGATTTCAGGGGAGTAGGCACTGAAGCTTTCTTT.

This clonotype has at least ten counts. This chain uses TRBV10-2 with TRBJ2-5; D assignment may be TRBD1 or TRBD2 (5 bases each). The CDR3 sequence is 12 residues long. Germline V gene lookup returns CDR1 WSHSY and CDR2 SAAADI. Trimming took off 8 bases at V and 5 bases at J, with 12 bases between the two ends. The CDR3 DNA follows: TGCGCCAGCGATGGGGGTGGCGAGACCCAGTACTTC. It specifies CASDGGGETQYF.

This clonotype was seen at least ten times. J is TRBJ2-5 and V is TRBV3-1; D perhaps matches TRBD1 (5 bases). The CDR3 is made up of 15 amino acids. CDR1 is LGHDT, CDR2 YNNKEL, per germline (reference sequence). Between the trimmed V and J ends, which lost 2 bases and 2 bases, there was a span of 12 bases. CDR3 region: CASSQNSGLQETQYF. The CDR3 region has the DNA TGTGCCAGCAGCCAAAACTCAGGGTTGCAAGAGACCCAGTACTTC.

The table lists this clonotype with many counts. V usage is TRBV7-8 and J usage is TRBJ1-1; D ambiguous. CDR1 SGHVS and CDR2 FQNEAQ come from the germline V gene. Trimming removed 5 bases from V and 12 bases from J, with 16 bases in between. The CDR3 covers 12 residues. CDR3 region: CASSTYRGYPFF. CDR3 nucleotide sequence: TGTGCCAGCAGCACTTACCGGGGATACCCTTTCTTT.

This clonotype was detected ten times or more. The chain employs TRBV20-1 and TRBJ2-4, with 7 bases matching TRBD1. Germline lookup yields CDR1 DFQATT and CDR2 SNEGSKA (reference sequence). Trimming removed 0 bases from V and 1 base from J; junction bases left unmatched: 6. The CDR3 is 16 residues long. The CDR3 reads CSAREQGIGAKNIQYF. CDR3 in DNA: TGCAGTGCTAGAGAACAGGGGATAGGGGCCAAAAACATTCAGTACTTC.

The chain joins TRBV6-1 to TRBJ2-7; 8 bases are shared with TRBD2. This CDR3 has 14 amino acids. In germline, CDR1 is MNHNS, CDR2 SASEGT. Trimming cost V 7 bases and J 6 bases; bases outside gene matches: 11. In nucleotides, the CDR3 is TGTGCCAGCATCGGACTAGCCCTAGGGGGCGAGCAGTACTTC. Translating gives CASIGLALGGEQYF.